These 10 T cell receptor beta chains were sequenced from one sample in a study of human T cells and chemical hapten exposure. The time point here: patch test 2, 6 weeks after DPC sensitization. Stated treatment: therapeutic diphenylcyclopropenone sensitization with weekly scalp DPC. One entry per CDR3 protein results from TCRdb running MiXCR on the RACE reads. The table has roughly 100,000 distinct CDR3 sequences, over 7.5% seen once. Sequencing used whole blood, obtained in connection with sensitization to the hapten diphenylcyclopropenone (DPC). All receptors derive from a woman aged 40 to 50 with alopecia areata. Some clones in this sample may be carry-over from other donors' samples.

In nucleotides, the CDR3 is TGTGCCAGCAGTGGTTTCTTCACCCTTTACGAGCAGTACTTC. Amino acids: CASSGFFTLYEQYF. The V gene is TRBV28, the J gene TRBJ2-7; D not resolved. Looked up from germline, CDR1 is MDHEN and CDR2 is SYDVKM. V was clipped by 5 bases and J by 4 bases, with 15 bases between them. The CDR3 contains 14 residues.

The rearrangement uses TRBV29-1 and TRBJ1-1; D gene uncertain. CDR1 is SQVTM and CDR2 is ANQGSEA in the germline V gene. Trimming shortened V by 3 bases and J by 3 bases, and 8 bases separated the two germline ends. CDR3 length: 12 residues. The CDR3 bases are TGCAGCGTTGATTCAGGATACACTGAAGCTTTCTTT. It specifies CSVDSGYTEAFF.

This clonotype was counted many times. The CDR3 sequence is CASSYSGLMNQPQHF. In nucleotides, the CDR3 is TGTGCCAGCAGTTACTCAGGTCTGATGAATCAGCCCCAGCATTTT. The chain recombines TRBV6-2 or TRBV6-3 with TRBJ1-5; D uncertain. Germline V CDR1 and CDR2: MNHEY, SVGEGT. This CDR3 has 15 residues. Between the trimmed V and J ends, which lost 0 bases and 4 bases, there was a span of 10 bases.

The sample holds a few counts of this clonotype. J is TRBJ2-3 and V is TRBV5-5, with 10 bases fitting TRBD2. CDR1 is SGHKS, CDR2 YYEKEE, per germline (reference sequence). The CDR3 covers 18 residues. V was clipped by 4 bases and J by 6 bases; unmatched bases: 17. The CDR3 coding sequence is TGTGCCAGCAGCAGCTACCTCTCAGCGGGAGGGCCGACTGATACGCAGTATTTT. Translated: CASSSYLSAGGPTDTQYF.

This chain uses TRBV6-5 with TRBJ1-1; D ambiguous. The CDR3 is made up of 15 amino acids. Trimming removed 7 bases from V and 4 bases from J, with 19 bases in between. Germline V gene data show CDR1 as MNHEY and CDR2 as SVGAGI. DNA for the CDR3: TGTGCCAGCAATCCGGCCGCGGGGTGGACCACTGAAGCTTTCTTT. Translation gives CASNPAAGWTTEAFF.

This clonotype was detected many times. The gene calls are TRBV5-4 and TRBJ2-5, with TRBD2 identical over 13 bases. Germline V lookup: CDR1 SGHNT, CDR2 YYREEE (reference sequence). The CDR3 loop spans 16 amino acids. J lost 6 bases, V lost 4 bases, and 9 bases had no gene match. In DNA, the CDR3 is TGTGCCAGCAGCCTACAGGGACTAGCGGGATGGAAGACCCAGTACTTC. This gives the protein CASSLQGLAGWKTQYF.

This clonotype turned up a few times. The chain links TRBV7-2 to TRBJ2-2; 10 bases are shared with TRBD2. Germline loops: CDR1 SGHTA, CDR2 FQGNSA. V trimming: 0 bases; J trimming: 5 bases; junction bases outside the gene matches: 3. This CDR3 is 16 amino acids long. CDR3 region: CASSLASSGSTGELFF. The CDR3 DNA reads TGTGCCAGCAGCTTAGCGTCTAGCGGGAGTACCGGGGAGCTGTTTTTT.

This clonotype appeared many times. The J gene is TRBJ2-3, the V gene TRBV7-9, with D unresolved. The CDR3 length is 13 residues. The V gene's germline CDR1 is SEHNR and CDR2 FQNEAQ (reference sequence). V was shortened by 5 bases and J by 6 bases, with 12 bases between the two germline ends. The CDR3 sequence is CASSNTLGDTQYF. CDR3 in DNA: TGTGCCAGCAGCAATACTCTGGGGGATACGCAGTATTTT.

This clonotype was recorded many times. The CDR3 spells CASSREHEQYF. Here the CDR3 DNA reads TGTGCCAGCAGCCGGGAGCACGAGCAGTACTTC. The V call is TRBV7-9, the J call TRBJ2-7; D is perhaps TRBD2 (6 bases). The CDR3 has 11 residues. Germline V lookup: CDR1 SEHNR, CDR2 FQNEAQ (reference sequence). The V and J ends lost 5 bases and 5 bases respectively, with 7 bases between them. Drawing the rest from reference TRBV7-9 and TRBJ2-7, the complete variable domain is DTGVSQNPRHKITKRGQNVTFRCDPISEHNRLYWYRQTLGQGPEFLTYFQNEAQLEKSRLLSDRFSAERPKGSFSTLEIQRTEQGDSAMYLCASSREHEQYFGPGTRLTVT.

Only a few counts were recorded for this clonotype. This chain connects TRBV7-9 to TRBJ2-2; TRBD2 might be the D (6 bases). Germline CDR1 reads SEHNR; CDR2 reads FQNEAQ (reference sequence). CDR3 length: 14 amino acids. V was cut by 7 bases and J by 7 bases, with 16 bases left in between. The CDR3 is CASTTGRKNGELFF. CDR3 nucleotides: TGTGCCAGCACCACCGGGAGAAAAAACGGGGAGCTGTTTTTT.